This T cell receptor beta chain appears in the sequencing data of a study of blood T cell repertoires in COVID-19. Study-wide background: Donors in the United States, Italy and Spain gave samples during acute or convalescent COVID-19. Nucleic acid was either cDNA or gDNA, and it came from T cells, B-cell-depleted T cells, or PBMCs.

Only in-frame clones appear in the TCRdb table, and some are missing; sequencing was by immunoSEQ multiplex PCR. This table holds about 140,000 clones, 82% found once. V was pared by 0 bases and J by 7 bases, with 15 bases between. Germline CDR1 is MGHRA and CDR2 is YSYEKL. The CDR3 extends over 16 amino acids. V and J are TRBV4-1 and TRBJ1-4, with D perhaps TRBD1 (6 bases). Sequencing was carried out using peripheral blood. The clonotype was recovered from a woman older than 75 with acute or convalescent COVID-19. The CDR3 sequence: CASSQDPGGGVEKLFF. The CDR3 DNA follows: TGCGCCAGCAGCCAAGATCCGGGGGGCGGTGTTGAAAAACTGTTTTTT.